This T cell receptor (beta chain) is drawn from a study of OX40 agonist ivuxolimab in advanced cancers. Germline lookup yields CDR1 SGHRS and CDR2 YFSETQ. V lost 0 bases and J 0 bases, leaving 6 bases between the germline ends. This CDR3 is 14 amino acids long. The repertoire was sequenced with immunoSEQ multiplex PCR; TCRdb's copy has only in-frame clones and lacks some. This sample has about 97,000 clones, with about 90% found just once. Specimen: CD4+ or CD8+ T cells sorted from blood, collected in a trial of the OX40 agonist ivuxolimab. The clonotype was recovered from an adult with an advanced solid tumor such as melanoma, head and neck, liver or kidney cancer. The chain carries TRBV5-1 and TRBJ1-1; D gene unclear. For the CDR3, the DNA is TGCGCCAGCAGCTTGGGGGAGTTGAACACTGAAGCTTTCTTT. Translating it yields CASSLGELNTEAFF.